The sample holds many counts of the clone carrying this T cell receptor beta chain. The data were taken from a study of neurological immune-mediated disorders. TCRdb independently ran MiXCR on the 5' RACE reads; one entry per CDR3 protein. Among roughly 22,000 distinct CDR3 sequences listed, 5% to 7% were seen once. Between the trimmed V and J ends, which lost 0 bases and 9 bases, there was a span of 15 bases. The CDR3 sequence is 16 residues long. Germline CDR1 is MGHRA and CDR2 is YSYEKL. In Maryland, USA, blood bank volunteers were the healthy controls. The sample comprised CD8+ T cells from blood. This chain uses TRBV4-1 with TRBJ1-6, with D possibly TRBD1 on 5 matching bases. This receptor was taken from a man aged 18 to 30 in good health. The CDR3 spells CASSQETGREGSPLHF. CDR3 coding DNA: TGCGCCAGCAGCCAAGAAACGGGCAGGGAGGGTTCACCCCTCCACTTT.